Sequencing of this T cell receptor (beta chain) was carried out in a study of CD8+CD57+ T cells in acquired aplastic anemia. Study-wide background: Sorted CD4+ and CD8+ cells gave a mean 3.2 ug DNA, range 0.2 to 27.4 ug. Study results and caveats: Patients and controls had in common 25 to 30 CD8+ CDR3 sequences. Patients did not significantly differ from controls in CD8+ Simpson's diversity.

Genomic DNA acted as the template from which TCR beta VDJ combination and CDR3 sequence profiling were carried out. TCRdb independently ran MiXCR on the reads; one entry per CDR3 protein. This table has about 120,000 distinct CDR3 sequences, 58% appearing once. The CDR3 spans 14 residues. The V end was cut by 0 bases, the J end by 2 bases, with 9 bases between. Germline V CDR1 and CDR2: DFQATT, SNEGSKA (reference sequence). To note about this clonotype: What it binds is not known.

Flow cytometry had shown expanded CD8+CD57+ cells in the patients chosen for sequencing. Each patient gave a blood sample that was collected before any therapy had been received. The V and J genes are TRBV20-1 and TRBJ2-3, with no clear D. The TCR sequence derives from a human donor with aplastic anemia. The sequenced sample was sorted CD4+, CD8+, or CD8+CD57+ T cells (not recorded which) from PBMCs. Here the CDR3 reads CSARDLRNTDTQYF. The CDR3 nucleotides read TGCAGTGCTAGAGATCTGCGGAACACAGATACGCAGTATTTT.